A selection of T cell receptor beta chains follows, all from one sample in a study of T-cell reconstitution after alpha-beta-depleted transplantation in children. TCRdb itself ran the PCR reads through MiXCR, one entry per CDR3 protein. The sample carries 97,000 or so distinct CDR3 sequences, approximately 6% recorded once. The sequenced sample was PBMCs, mostly from graft donor cells, obtained 60 days after TCRalphabeta/CD19-depleted stem cell transplant. The source of these receptors is a female patient between 2 and 15 years old who had a stem cell transplant for Fanconi anemia, so the T cells may come from the graft donor. Both conserved end residues are part of each CDR3. Fields, in order: clone size, D gene, V gene, J gene, CDR3 DNA, CDR3 protein. The D gene is left open where the match is weak. Some rows have no size entry. The others give once, few or many, or a class for an expanded clone.

>many|TRBD2|TRBV24-1|TRBJ2-1
TGTGCCACCAGTAATGTCTTGGCGGGGGGTGAGCAGTTCTTC
CATSNVLAGGEQFF
>-|TRBD1|TRBV12-3/TRBV12-4|TRBJ2-7
TGTGCCAGCAGCGCCGGGACAGGCGCTATCTACGAGCAGTACTTC
CASSAGTGAIYEQYF
>many|-|TRBV5-1|TRBJ2-2
TGCGCCAGCAGCCCCGGACCCATCCCAGGCACCGGGGAGCTGTTTTTT
CASSPGPIPGTGELFF
>many|-|TRBV12-3/TRBV12-4|TRBJ2-7
TGTGCCAGCAGTTTAGGACTAGGCTCCTACGAGCAGTACTTC
CASSLGLGSYEQYF
>many|-|TRBV18|TRBJ2-7
TGTGCCAGCTCACCACCGGGACTTCCGTACGAGCAGTACTTC
CASSPPGLPYEQYF
>-|-|TRBV5-1|TRBJ1-1
TGCGCCAGCAGCTTGAACTCGAACACTGAAGCTTTCTTT
CASSLNSNTEAFF
>many|-|TRBV20-1|TRBJ2-7
TGCAGTGCTAGAGGGGGCTGGGCTGCAAACTACGAGCAGTACTTC
CSARGGWAANYEQYF
>many|TRBD2|TRBV28|TRBJ2-7
TGTGCCAGCAGCGAAATAGCGGGAGGGCCTTACGAGCAGTACTTC
CASSEIAGGPYEQYF
>many|TRBD2|TRBV11-1|TRBJ2-1
TGTGCCAGCAGCTTTTCGGGGGGATACAATGAGCAGTTCTTC
CASSFSGGYNEQFF
>many|-|TRBV6-2/TRBV6-3|TRBJ2-7
TGTGCCAGCAGTCCCACGGGGGCCTCCTACGAGCAGTACTTC
CASSPTGASYEQYF
>many|-|TRBV21-1|TRBJ2-1
TGTGCCAGCGACCCGGTCCGGACAGGGGATAATGAGCAGTTCTTC
CASDPVRTGDNEQFF
>-|TRBD2|TRBV4-2|TRBJ2-1
TGTGCCAGCAGCCAGCTAGCGGGAGGCCTCCCTGAGCAGTTCTTC
CASSQLAGGLPEQFF
>many|TRBD1|TRBV12-3/TRBV12-4|TRBJ1-5
TGTGCCAGCAGTTTGGGACAGGGTCGGCTACAGCCCCAGCATTTT
CASSLGQGRLQPQHF
>many|-|TRBV18|TRBJ2-1
TGTGCCAGCTCACCTGGAGGCCAGGGCAATGAGCAGTTCTTC
CASSPGGQGNEQFF
>-|TRBD2|TRBV5-1|TRBJ2-7
TGCGCCAGCAGCTTAGGGACTAGCGGGTTCTTCTACGAGCAGTACTTC
CASSLGTSGFFYEQYF
>-|TRBD2|TRBV10-2|TRBJ2-7
TGCGCCAGCAGTGATCCAAGCGGGACCTCCTACGAGCAGTACTTC
CASSDPSGTSYEQYF
>many|-|TRBV18|TRBJ2-3
TGTGCCAGCTCACGGGACGGACCCAGCACAGATACGCAGTATTTT
CASSRDGPSTDTQYF
>few|-|TRBV9|TRBJ1-6
TGTGCCAGCAGCGTAGAAGTCGGTAATTCACCCCTCCACTTT
CASSVEVGNSPLHF
>-|TRBD1|TRBV24-1|TRBJ1-2
TGTGCCACCAGTTCCCCCGGGACAGGGAATGGCTACACCTTC
CATSSPGTGNGYTF
>few|TRBD1|TRBV13|TRBJ2-5
TGTGCCAGCAGCTTACAAGGACAGGGGGCGGAGGAGACCCAGTACTTC
CASSLQGQGAEETQYF
>many|-|TRBV12-3/TRBV12-4|TRBJ2-5
TGTGCCAGCGGCCCCCCGGACTCAGAAGAGACCCAGTACTTC
CASGPPDSEETQYF
>many|-|TRBV28|TRBJ2-1
TGTGCCAGCAGACCCGCGTCCCCGATTTACTACAATGAGCAGTTCTTC
CASRPASPIYYNEQFF
>-|TRBD1|TRBV29-1|TRBJ2-5
TGCAGCGTTAGGGACAGGGACATGCCTATGGAGACCCAGTACTTC
CSVRDRDMPMETQYF
>many|-|TRBV15|TRBJ1-5
TGTGCCACCAGCAGAGATCGCGGATTGAGGGATCAGCCCCAGCATTTT
CATSRDRGLRDQPQHF